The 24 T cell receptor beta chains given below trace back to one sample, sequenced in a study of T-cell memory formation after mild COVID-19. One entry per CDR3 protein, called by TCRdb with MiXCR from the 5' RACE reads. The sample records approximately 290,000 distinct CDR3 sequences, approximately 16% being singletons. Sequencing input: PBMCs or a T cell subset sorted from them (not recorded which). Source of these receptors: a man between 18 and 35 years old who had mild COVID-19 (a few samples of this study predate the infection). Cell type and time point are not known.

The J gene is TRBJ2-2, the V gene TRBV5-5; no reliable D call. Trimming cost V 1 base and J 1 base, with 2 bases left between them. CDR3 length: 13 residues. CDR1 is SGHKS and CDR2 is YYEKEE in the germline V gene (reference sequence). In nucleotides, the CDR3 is TGTGCCAGCAGCTTGTGGAACACCGGGGAGCTGTTTTTT. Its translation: CASSLWNTGELFF.

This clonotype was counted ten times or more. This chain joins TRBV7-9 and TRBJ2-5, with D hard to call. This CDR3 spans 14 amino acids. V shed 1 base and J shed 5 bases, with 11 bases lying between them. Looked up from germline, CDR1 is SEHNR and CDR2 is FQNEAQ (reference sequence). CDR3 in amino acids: CASSLGSGMETQYF. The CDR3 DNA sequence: TGTGCCAGCAGCTTAGGCTCGGGCATGGAGACCCAGTACTTC.

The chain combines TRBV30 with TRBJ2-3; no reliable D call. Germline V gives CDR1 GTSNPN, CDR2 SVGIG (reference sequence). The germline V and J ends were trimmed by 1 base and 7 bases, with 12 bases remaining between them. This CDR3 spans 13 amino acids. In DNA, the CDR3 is TGTGCCTGGAGTGGCGCTCTTCGAAATACGCAGTATTTT. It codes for CAWSGALRNTQYF.

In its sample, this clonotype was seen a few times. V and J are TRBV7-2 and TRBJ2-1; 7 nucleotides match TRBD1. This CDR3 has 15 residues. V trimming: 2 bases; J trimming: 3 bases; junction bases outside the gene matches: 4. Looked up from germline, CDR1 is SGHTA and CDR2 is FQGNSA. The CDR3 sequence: CASSLRTGVYNEQFF. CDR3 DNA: TGTGCCAGCAGCTTAAGAACAGGGGTCTACAATGAGCAGTTCTTC.

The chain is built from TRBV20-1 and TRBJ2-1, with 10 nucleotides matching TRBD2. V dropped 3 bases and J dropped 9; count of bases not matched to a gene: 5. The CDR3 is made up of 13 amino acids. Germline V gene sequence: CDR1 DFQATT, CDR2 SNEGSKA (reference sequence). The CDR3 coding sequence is TGCAGTGCTAGTCTAGCGGGGGAGGTTGAGCAGTTCTTC. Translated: CSASLAGEVEQFF.

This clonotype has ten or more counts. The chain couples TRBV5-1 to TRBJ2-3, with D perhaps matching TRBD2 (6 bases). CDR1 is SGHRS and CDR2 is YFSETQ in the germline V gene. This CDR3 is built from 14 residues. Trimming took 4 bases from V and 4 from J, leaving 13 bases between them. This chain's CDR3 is CASSPLGGSDTQYF. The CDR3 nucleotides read TGCGCCAGCAGCCCGCTGGGGGGATCAGATACGCAGTATTTT.

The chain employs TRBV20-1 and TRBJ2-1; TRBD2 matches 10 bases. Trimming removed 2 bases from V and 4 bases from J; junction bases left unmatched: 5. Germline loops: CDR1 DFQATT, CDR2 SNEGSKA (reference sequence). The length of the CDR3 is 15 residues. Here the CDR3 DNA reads TGCAGTGCTAGACCTACTAGCGGGGCTTACAATGAGCAGTTCTTC. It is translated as CSARPTSGAYNEQFF.

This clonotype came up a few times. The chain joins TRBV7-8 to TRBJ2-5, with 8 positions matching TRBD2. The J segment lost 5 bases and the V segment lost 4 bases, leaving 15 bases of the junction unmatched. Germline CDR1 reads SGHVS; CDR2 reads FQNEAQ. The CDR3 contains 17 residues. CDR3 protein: CASSSGGAGASGETQYF. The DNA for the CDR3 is TGTGCCAGCAGCTCCGGAGGAGCGGGGGCTTCGGGGGAGACCCAGTACTTC. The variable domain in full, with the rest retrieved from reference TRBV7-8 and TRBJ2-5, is GAGVSQSPRYKVAKRGQDVALRCDPISGHVSLFWYQQALGQGPEFLTYFQNEAQLDKSGLPSDRFFAERPEGSVSTLKIQRTQQEDSAVYLCASSSGGAGASGETQYFGPGTRLLVL.

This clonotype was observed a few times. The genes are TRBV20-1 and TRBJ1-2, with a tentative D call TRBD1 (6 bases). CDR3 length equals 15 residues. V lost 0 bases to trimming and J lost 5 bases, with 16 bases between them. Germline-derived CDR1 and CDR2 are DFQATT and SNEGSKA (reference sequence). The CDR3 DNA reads TGCAGTGCTAGAGATGGGGTTGGACAGCCTTATGGCTACACCTTC. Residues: CSARDGVGQPYGYTF.

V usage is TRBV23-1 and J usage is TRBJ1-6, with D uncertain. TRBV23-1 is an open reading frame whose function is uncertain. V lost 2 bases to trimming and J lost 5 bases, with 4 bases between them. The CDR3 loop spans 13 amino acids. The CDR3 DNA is TGCGCCAGCAGTCAAAGGGATAATTCACCCCTCCACTTT. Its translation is CASSQRDNSPLHF.

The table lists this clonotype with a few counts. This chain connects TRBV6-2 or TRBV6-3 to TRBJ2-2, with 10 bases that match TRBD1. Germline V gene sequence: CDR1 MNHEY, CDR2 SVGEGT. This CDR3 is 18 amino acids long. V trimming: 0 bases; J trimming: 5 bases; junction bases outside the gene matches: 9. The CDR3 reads CASSYSQDGTGETGELFF. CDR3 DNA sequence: TGTGCCAGCAGTTACTCCCAGGACGGGACAGGGGAAACCGGGGAGCTGTTTTTT.

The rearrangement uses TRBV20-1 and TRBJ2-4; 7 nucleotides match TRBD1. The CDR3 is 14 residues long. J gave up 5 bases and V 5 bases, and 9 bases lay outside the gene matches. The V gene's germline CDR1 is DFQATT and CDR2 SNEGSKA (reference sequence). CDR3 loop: CSARSGTVQNIQYF. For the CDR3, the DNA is TGCAGTGCTCGTTCCGGGACAGTACAAAACATTCAGTACTTC.

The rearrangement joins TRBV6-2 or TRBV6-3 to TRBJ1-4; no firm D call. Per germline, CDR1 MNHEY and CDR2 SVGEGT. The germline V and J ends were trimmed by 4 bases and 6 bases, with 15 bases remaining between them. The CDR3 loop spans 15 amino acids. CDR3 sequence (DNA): TGTGCCAGCAGTTCGTTCGAGGGAATGCATGAAAAACTGTTTTTT. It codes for CASSSFEGMHEKLFF.

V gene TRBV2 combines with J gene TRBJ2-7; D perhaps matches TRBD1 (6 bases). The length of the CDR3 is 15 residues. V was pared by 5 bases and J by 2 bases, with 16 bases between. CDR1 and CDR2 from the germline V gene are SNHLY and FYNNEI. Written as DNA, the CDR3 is TGTGCCAGCAGTAAACCTCCGGGACAACCCTACGAGCAGTACTTC. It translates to CASSKPPGQPYEQYF.

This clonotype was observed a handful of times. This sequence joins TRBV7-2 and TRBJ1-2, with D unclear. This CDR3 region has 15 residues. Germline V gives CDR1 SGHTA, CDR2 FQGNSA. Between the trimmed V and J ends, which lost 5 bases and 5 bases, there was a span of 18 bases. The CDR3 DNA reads TGTGCCAGCAGCGCTCGGCTGCAGTGGGTATATGGCTACACCTTC. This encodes CASSARLQWVYGYTF.

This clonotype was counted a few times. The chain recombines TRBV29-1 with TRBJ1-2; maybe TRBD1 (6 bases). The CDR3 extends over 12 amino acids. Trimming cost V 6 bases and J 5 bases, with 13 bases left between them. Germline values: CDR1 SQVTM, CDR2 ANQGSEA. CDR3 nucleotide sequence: TGCAGCGTACAGGGTCTTAGGTATGGCTACACCTTC. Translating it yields CSVQGLRYGYTF. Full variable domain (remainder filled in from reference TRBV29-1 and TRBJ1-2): SAVISQKPSRDICQRGTSLTIQCQVDSQVTMMFWYRQQPGQSLTLIATANQGSEATYESGFVIDKFPISRPNLTFSTLTVSNMSPEDSSIYLCSVQGLRYGYTFGSGTRLTVV.

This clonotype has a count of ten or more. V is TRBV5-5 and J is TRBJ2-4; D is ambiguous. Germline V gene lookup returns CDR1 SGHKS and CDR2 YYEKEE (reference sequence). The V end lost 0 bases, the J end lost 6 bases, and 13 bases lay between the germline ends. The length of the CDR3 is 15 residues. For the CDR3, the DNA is TGTGCCAGCAGCTTGGGGGGAAACCCCCTAAACATTCAGTACTTC. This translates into CASSLGGNPLNIQYF.

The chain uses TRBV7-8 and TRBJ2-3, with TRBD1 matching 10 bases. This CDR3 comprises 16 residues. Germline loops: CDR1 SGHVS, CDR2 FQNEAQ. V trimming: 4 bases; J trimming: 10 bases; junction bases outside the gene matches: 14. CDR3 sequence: CASSSLRTGGNTAQYF. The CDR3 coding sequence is TGTGCCAGCAGCTCCCTGCGGACAGGGGGTAATACTGCGCAGTATTTT.

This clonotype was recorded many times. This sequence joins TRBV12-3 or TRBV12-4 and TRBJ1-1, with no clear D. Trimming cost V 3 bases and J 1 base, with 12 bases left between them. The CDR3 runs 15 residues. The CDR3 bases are TGTGCCAGCAGTTTCAGAACCTTCGCGAACACTGAAGCTTTCTTT. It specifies CASSFRTFANTEAFF.

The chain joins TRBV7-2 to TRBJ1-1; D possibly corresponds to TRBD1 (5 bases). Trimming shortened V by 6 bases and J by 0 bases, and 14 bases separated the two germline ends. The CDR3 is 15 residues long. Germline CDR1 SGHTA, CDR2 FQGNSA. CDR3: CASRLGVQMNTEAFF. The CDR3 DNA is TGTGCCAGCAGACTGGGGGTGCAGATGAACACTGAAGCTTTCTTT.

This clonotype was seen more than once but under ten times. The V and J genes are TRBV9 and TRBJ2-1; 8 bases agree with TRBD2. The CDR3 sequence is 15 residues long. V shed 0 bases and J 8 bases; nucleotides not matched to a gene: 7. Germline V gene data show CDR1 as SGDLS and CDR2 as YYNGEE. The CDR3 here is CASSVGSGGHHEQFF. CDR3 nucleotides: TGTGCCAGCAGCGTAGGGAGCGGGGGCCACCATGAGCAGTTCTTC.

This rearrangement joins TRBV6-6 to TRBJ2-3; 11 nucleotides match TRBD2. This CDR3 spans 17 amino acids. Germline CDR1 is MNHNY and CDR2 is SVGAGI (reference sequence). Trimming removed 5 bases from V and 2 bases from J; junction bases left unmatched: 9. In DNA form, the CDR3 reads TGTGCCAGCAGTACTAGCGGGGGCCGGCTTATCACAGATACGCAGTATTTT. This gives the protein CASSTSGGRLITDTQYF.

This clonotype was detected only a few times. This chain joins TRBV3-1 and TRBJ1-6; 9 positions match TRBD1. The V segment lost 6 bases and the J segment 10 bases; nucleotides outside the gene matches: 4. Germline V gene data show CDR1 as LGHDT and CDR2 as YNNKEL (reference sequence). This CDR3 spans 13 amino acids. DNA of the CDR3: TGTGCCAGCAGTCGGACAGGGGTCTCACCCCTCCACTTT. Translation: CASSRTGVSPLHF.

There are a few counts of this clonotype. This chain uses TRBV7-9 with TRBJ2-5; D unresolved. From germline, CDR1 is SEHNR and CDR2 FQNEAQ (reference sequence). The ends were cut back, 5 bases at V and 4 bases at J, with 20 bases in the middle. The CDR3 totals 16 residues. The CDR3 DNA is TGTGCCAGCAGCCTTTCCGACGCTAGGGTTGGAGAGACCCAGTACTTC. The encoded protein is CASSLSDARVGETQYF.